This entry lists 25 T cell receptor beta chains sequenced from one sample in a study of tumor-infiltrating T cells and Merkel cell polyomavirus. Looking at the study overall: The study examined CD8+ T cells specific for the Merkel cell polyomavirus KLL epitope.

Data came from immunoSEQ multiplex PCR; TCRdb stores just in-frame clones and leaves some out. The profile shows around 25,000 clones, about 85% of them singletons. Every patient's tumor was robustly positive for Merkel cell polyomavirus Large T antigen on immunohistochemistry. The sequenced sample was lymph node tissue. The receptors derive from a man between 45 and 60 years old with Merkel cell carcinoma.

The chain couples TRBV4-3 to TRBJ1-5, with D possibly matching TRBD1 (5 bases). The CDR3 is 16 residues long. CDR1 and CDR2 from the germline V gene are LGHNA and YSLEER. Trimming took 0 bases from V and 2 from J, leaving 11 bases between them. The CDR3 coding sequence is TGCGCCAGCAGCCAAGATGCGGGGCTGGGCAATCAGCCCCAGCATTTT. It encodes CASSQDAGLGNQPQHF.

This clone was observed once. This chain connects TRBV2 to TRBJ2-6; 10 bases are a match to TRBD1. Germline loops: CDR1 SNHLY, CDR2 FYNNEI. The CDR3 consists of 15 residues. J gave up 1 base and V 8 bases, and 2 bases lay outside the gene matches. The CDR3 spells CASGQGESGANVLTF. The CDR3 nucleotides read TGTGCCAGCGGACAGGGGGAGTCTGGGGCCAACGTCCTGACTTTC.

V is TRBV28 and J is TRBJ1-5; a weak D match, TRBD1 (5 bases). Germline CDR1 is MDHEN and CDR2 is SYDVKM. CDR3 length: 14 residues. V lost 5 bases, J lost 3 bases, and 11 bases lay in between. The CDR3 region is CASSAAGVNQPQHF. Here the CDR3 DNA reads TGTGCCAGCAGTGCCGCGGGGGTCAATCAGCCCCAGCATTTT.

The CDR3 DNA is TGCGCCAGCAGCTTTTTGCTAGCGGGAGGTTCGAGCTCCTACGAGCAGTACTTC. This gives the protein CASSFLLAGGSSSYEQYF. The chain couples TRBV5-1 to TRBJ2-7; 11 bases align to TRBD2. CDR1 is SGHRS, CDR2 YFSETQ, per germline. CDR3 length: 18 residues. Losses at the gene ends were 2 bases for V and 0 bases for J; bases not matched to a gene: 10.

The gene calls are TRBV14 and TRBJ1-3; D ambiguous. The germline V and J ends were trimmed by 3 bases and 0 bases, with 9 bases remaining between them. The CDR3 length is 15 residues. CDR1 is SGHDN and CDR2 is FVKESK in the germline V gene. This CDR3 is CASSHMRYSGNTIYF. CDR3 sequence (DNA): TGTGCCAGCAGCCATATGCGTTACTCTGGAAACACCATATATTTT.

This clone showed up just a few times. The chain carries TRBV27 and TRBJ1-6; 7 positions agree with TRBD1. The length of the CDR3 is 13 residues. Trimming removed 3 bases from V and 11 bases from J; junction bases left unmatched: 4. Germline V gene sequence: CDR1 MNHEY, CDR2 SMNVEV (reference sequence). For the CDR3, the DNA is TGTGCCAGCAGTTTTGGCGACAGGGCACCCCTCCACTTT. Its translation: CASSFGDRAPLHF.

The chain joins TRBV2 to TRBJ2-7; D is perhaps TRBD2 (6 bases). Between the trimmed V and J ends, which lost 6 bases and 2 bases, there was a span of 14 bases. In germline, CDR1 is SNHLY, CDR2 FYNNEI. The CDR3 totals 14 residues. The CDR3 nucleotides are TGTGCCAGCAGGCTGGGGGGAGGCCCCTACGAGCAGTACTTC. Protein product: CASRLGGGPYEQYF.

In regard to this clone: The junction and the germline gene differ at one end; a read error may be behind it. This chain links TRBV6-5 with TRBJ1-2; TRBD1 aligns across 10 bases. This CDR3 has 15 amino acids. Germline V gene data show CDR1 as MNHEY and CDR2 as SVGAGI. Here the CDR3 DNA reads TGTGCCACCAGTCCCGGGACAGGGGTTAACTATGGCTACACCTTC. Its translation: CATSPGTGVNYGYTF.

J is TRBJ1-1 and V is TRBV18, with D possibly being TRBD1 (6 bases). The ends were cut back, 2 bases at V and 0 bases at J, with 10 bases in the middle. Germline loops: CDR1 KGHSH, CDR2 LQKENI. The CDR3 is made up of 15 amino acids. The CDR3 DNA reads as TGTGCCAGCTCACCAGAAAGGGGGTTGAACACTGAAGCTTTCTTT. Its protein is CASSPERGLNTEAFF.

This clone was counted once. V and J are TRBV18 and TRBJ1-1; unclear D gene. V was trimmed by 3 bases and J by 1 base, leaving 15 bases between them. Germline loops: CDR1 KGHSH, CDR2 LQKENI. The CDR3 contains 16 residues. The CDR3 protein is CASSPKVQNPNTEAFF. In DNA, the CDR3 is TGTGCCAGCTCACCGAAGGTACAGAATCCGAACACTGAAGCTTTCTTT.

This chain joins TRBV19 and TRBJ2-2, with a possible D match to TRBD1 (5 bases). The germline V gene encodes CDR1 LNHDA and CDR2 SQIVND (reference sequence). This CDR3 region has 16 residues. V was cut by 5 bases and J by 0 bases, with 13 bases left in between. Here the CDR3 DNA reads TGTGCCAGTAGTCCGAAGGGGCGAGCGAACACCGGGGAGCTGTTTTTT. Amino acids: CASSPKGRANTGELFF.

The V gene is TRBV28, the J gene TRBJ1-4, with D possibly matching TRBD1 (5 bases). This CDR3 contains 16 residues. Germline V gene data show CDR1 as MDHEN and CDR2 as SYDVKM. The V end was cut by 1 base, the J end by 2 bases, with 11 bases between. The CDR3 is CASSLLPGKTNEKLFF. The DNA of the CDR3 is TGTGCCAGCAGTTTATTGCCAGGGAAGACTAATGAAAAACTGTTTTTT.

The CDR3 sequence is CASSQDTGQGSYGYTF. CDR3 bases: TGCGCCAGCAGCCAAGATACGGGACAGGGATCGTACGGCTACACCTTC. V is TRBV4-3 and J is TRBJ1-2, with TRBD1 matching over 9 bases. There are 16 residues in the CDR3. Trimming at V came to 0 bases and at J to 8 bases, leaving 10 bases not matched to a gene. The germline V gene has CDR1 LGHNA and CDR2 YSLEER.

The J gene is TRBJ1-1, the V gene TRBV19, with a tentative D call TRBD1 (5 bases). Per the germline V gene, CDR1 is LNHDA and CDR2 is SQIVND (reference sequence). Trimming removed 4 bases from V and 7 bases from J, with 10 bases in between. The CDR3 contains 12 residues. This CDR3 reads CASSTGGNEAFF. The CDR3 nucleotides are TGTGCCAGTAGTACCGGGGGGAATGAAGCTTTCTTT.

V gene TRBV4-3 combines with J gene TRBJ2-1; 11 nucleotides line up with TRBD2. Germline V gene data show CDR1 as LGHNA and CDR2 as YSLEER. J gave up 3 bases and V 3 bases, and 7 bases lay outside the gene matches. The CDR3 extends over 17 amino acids. CDR3 sequence reads: CASSQASSGGYYNEQFF. The CDR3 DNA is TGCGCCAGCAGCCAGGCCTCTAGCGGGGGGTACTACAATGAGCAGTTCTTC.

This clone appeared once. The J gene is TRBJ1-1, the V gene TRBV5-1; tentative D call: TRBD1 (6 bases). Germline assignment: CDR1 SGHRS and CDR2 YFSETQ. The CDR3 has 12 residues. V dropped 2 bases and J dropped 7 bases, with 9 bases sitting between them. CDR3 in amino acids: CASSLQGDEAFF. The CDR3 DNA reads TGCGCCAGCAGCTTACAGGGAGATGAAGCTTTCTTT.

This chain connects TRBV11-3 to TRBJ2-3; D is ambiguous. Germline V CDR1 and CDR2: SGHNT, YENEEA. V dropped 1 base and J dropped 1 base, with 6 bases sitting between them. The CDR3 consists of 14 residues. DNA for the CDR3: TGTGCCAGCAGCTTAGCGTCAGGCACAGATACGCAGTATTTT. It encodes CASSLASGTDTQYF.

This clone has a single count. This chain uses TRBV19 with TRBJ2-2; TRBD1 matches at 7 bases. The CDR3 has 15 amino acids. Germline trimming cut 3 bases from V and 5 bases from J; bases unmatched to any gene: 6. The germline gives CDR1 LNHDA, CDR2 SQIVND (reference sequence). The CDR3 spells CASSIQGGLTGELFF. CDR3 DNA: TGTGCCAGTAGTATTCAAGGGGGCCTAACCGGGGAGCTGTTTTTT.

CDR3 sequence (DNA): TGTGCCTGGAGTTTGGCGGTGAACACTGAAGCTTTCTTT. It encodes CAWSLAVNTEAFF. The chain links TRBV30 to TRBJ1-1; D not certain. The V and J ends lost 2 bases and 0 bases respectively, with 7 bases between them. This CDR3 contains 13 residues. Germline V gene lookup returns CDR1 GTSNPN and CDR2 SVGIG (reference sequence).

This chain connects TRBV11-2 to TRBJ1-5, with D unclear. CDR3 length: 14 amino acids. The germline V and J ends were trimmed by 0 bases and 0 bases, with 3 bases remaining between them. Looked up from germline, CDR1 is SGHAT and CDR2 is FQNNGV. CDR3 loop: CASSLDNSNQPQHF. The CDR3 nucleotides read TGTGCCAGCAGCTTAGACAATAGCAATCAGCCCCAGCATTTT.

The chain recombines TRBV19 with TRBJ2-4; 8 nucleotides align to TRBD2. The CDR3 extends over 16 amino acids. The junction had 2 bases not matched to a gene; V was cut back by 1 base and J by 0 bases. CDR1 LNHDA and CDR2 SQIVND come from the germline V gene (reference sequence). CDR3 residues: CASSIGGRKAKNIQYF. The CDR3 region has the DNA TGTGCCAGTAGTATAGGCGGGAGGAAAGCCAAAAACATTCAGTACTTC.

The rearrangement uses TRBV5-6 and TRBJ2-3, with TRBD2 identical over 13 bases. The CDR3 has 18 residues. Losses at the gene ends were 3 bases for V and 0 bases for J; bases not matched to a gene: 7. Germline V gives CDR1 SGHDT, CDR2 YYEEEE. The CDR3 spells CASSSRLAGGPSTDTQYF. CDR3 DNA sequence: TGTGCCAGCAGCTCAAGACTAGCGGGGGGTCCTAGCACAGATACGCAGTATTTT.

This sequence joins TRBV19 and TRBJ1-3, with D tentatively TRBD1 (5 bases). The CDR3 is 14 amino acids. Between the trimmed V and J ends, which lost 7 bases and 1 base, there was a span of 11 bases. Per germline, CDR1 LNHDA and CDR2 SQIVND (reference sequence). Written as DNA, the CDR3 is TGTGCCAGTACCGAGGGGACTTCTGGAAACACCATATATTTT. Protein sequence: CASTEGTSGNTIYF.

The rearrangement links TRBV6-1 to TRBJ1-3, with D unclear. The CDR3 covers 17 residues. V lost 4 bases, J lost 0 bases, and 16 bases lay in between. Germline lookup yields CDR1 MNHNS and CDR2 SASEGT. CDR3 DNA: TGTGCCAGCAGTGCCCCCCCTGGGCGATTCTCTGGAAACACCATATATTTT. Translating gives CASSAPPGRFSGNTIYF.

V is TRBV16 and J is TRBJ2-5; D is ambiguous. The DNA end is a closer match to TRBJ2-7, so the J assignment may be wrong. The CDR3 is 13 residues long. From germline, CDR1 is KGHSY and CDR2 FQNENV. The DNA of the CDR3 is TGTGCCAGCAGCCAACTTCCCCCCTACGAGCAGTACTTC. Amino acid sequence: CASSQLPPYEQYF.